Detailed here is one T cell receptor (beta chain). The antigen is unknown. These data come from a study of neoadjuvant nivolumab and ipilimumab in lung cancer. Findings and caveats of the study: TCR sequencing covered a small number of samples. From pretherapy to surgery, tumor richness and clonality rose with dual therapy.

The protocol was immunoSEQ multiplex PCR, while the TCRdb copy is restricted to in-frame clones and leaves out a portion. The sample includes 26,000 or so clones, around 80% seen only once; the top ten take about 5.5%. Germline V gives CDR1 SGDLS, CDR2 YYNGEE. The V end lost 4 bases, the J end lost 7 bases, and 14 bases lay between the germline ends. This CDR3 contains 13 residues. The chain uses TRBV9 and TRBJ1-2; D is unresolved. The sample in question was tumor tissue, obtained after neoadjuvant nivolumab, alone or with ipilimumab, at or shortly before surgery. The receptor was derived from an adult with non-small cell lung cancer. The CDR3 nucleotides are TGTGCCAGCAGCCCACACCGTTCGTTTGGCTACACCTTC. It specifies CASSPHRSFGYTF.